This record concerns one T cell receptor beta chain sequence. Its matching antigen is unknown. These data originate in a study of OX40 agonist ivuxolimab in advanced cancers. At the level of the study: Patients got intravenous ivuxolimab at 0.01 to 10 mg/kg every 2 weeks. A male proportion of over 75% was recorded, with mean age about 60 years and range 23 to 79.

Sequencing used immunoSEQ multiplex PCR; TCRdb keeps in-frame clones, though not all of them. The sample has 40,000 to 50,000 clones, 65% to 85% seen once; the top ten hold 1.5% to 2%. CDR3 length equals 16 residues. The V end was cut by 0 bases, the J end by 8 bases, with 16 bases between. Germline V gives CDR1 MGHRA, CDR2 YSYEKL. Overall study results and limits: Antigen targets of the expanded peripheral T cells went undetermined. Low normalized T-cell clonal expansion was also seen in some nonresponders.

This TCR derives from an adult with an advanced solid tumor such as melanoma, head and neck, liver or kidney cancer. The chain employs TRBV4-1 and TRBJ1-4; D possibly corresponds to TRBD1 (5 bases). This material consisted of CD4+ or CD8+ T cells sorted from blood, taken in a trial of the OX40 agonist ivuxolimab. The CDR3 DNA follows: TGCGCCAGCAGCCAAGAATCTCTCATGAAGGGGGAAAAACTGTTTTTT. Its translation: CASSQESLMKGEKLFF.